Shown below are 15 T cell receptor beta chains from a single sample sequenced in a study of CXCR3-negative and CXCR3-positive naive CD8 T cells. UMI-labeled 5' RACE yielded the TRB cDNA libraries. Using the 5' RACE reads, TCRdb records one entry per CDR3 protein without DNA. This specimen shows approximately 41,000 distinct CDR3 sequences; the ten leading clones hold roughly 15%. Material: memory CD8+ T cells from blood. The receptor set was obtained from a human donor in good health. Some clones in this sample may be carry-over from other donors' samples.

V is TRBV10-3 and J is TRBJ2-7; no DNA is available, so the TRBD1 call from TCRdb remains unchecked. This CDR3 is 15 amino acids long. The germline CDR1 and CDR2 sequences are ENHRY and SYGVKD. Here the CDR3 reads CAISDGTGDSYEQYF.

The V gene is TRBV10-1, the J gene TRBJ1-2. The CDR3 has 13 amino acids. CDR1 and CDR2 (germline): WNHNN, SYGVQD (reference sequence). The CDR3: CASSEWADYGYTF.

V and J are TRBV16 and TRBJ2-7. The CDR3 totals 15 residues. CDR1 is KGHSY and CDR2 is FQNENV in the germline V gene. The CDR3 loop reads CASSQYPFSSYEQYF.

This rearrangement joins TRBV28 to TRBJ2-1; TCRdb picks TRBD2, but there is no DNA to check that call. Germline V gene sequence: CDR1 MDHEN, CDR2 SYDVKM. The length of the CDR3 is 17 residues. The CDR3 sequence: CASSTREWREVLNEQFF.

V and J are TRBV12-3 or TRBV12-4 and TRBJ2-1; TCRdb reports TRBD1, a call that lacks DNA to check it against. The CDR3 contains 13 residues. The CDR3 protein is CASSWTVYNEQFF.

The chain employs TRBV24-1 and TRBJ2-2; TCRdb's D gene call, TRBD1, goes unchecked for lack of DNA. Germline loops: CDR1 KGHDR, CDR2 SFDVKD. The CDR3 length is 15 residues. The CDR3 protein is CATSNIGEGTGELFF.

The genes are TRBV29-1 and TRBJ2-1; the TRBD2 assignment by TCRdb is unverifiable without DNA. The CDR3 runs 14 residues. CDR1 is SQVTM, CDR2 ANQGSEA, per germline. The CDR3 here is CSGQGPSSYNEQFF.

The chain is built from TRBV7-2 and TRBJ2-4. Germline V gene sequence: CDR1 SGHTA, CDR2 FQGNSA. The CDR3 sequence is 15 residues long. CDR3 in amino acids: CASSLVGSAKNIQYF.

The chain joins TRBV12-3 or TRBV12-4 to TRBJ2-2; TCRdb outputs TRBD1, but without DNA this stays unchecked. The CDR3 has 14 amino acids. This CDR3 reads CASSLGLGAGELFF.

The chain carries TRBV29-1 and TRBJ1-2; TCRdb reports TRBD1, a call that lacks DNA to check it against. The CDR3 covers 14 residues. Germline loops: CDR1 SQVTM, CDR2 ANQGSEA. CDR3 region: CSVEEGEQGYGDTF. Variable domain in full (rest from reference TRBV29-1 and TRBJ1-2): SAVISQKPSRDICQRGTSLTIQCQVDSQVTMMFWYRQQPGQSLTLIATANQGSEATYESGFVIDKFPISRPNLTFSTLTVSNMSPEDSSIYLCSVEEGEQGYGDTFGSGTRLTVV.

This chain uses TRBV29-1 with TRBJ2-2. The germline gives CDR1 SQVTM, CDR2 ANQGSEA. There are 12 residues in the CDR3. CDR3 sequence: CSLKGLAGELFF.

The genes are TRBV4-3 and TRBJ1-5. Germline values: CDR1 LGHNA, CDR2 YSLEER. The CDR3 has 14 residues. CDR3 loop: CASSQDRAVMPQHF.

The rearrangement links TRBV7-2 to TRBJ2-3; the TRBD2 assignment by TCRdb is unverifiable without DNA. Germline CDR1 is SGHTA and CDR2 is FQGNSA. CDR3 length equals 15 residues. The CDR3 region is CASSEGLASTDTQYF.

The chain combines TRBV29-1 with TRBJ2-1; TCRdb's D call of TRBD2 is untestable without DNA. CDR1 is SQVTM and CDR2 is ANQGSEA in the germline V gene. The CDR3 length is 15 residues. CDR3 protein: CSVKDGMGSYNEQFF.

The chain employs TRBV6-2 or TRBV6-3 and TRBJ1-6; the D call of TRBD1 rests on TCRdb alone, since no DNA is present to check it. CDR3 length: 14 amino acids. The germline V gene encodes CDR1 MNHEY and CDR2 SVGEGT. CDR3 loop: CASSSATGMSPLHF.